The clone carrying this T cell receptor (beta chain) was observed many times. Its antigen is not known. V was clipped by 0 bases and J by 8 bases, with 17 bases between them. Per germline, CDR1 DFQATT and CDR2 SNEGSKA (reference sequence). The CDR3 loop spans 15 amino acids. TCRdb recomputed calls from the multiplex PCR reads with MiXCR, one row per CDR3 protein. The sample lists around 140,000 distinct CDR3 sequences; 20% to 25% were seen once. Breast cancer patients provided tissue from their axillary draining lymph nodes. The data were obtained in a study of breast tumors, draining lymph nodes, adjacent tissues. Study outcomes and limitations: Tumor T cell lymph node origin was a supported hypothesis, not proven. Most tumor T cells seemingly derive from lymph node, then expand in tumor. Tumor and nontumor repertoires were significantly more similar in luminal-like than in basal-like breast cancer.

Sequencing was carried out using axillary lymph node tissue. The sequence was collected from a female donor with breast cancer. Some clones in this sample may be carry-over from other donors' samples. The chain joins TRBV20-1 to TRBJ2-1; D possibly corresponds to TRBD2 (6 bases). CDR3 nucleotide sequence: TGCAGTGCTAGAGATTGGGGGGAAGAATGCGATGAGCAGTTCTTC. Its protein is CSARDWGEECDEQFF.